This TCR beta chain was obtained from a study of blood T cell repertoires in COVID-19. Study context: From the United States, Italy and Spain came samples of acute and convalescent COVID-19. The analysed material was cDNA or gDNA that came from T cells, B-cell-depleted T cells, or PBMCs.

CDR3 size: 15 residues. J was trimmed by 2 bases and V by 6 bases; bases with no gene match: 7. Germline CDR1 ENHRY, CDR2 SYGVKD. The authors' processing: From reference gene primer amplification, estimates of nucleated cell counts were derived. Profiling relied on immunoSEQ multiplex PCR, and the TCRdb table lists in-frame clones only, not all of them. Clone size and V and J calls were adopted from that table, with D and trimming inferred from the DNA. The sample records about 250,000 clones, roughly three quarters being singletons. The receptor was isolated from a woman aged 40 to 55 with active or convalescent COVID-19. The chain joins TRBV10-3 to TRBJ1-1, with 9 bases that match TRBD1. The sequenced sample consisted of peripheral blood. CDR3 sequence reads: CAIRFPGQGNTEAFF. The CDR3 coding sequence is TGTGCCATCAGATTTCCGGGACAGGGAAACACTGAAGCTTTCTTT.